This T cell receptor (beta chain) came from a study of cytomegalovirus exposure and HLA in healthy donors. Use of 60 Vbeta and 13 Jbeta primers characterized the PCR. Sequencing used immunoSEQ multiplex PCR; TCRdb keeps in-frame clones, though not all of them. The sample shows approximately 190,000 clones, over 75% of them seen only once. The specimen was PBMCs. The sequence was obtained from a boy between 2 and 10 years old in good health and CMV-seronegative.

The CDR3 DNA follows: TGTGCCAGCAGCATTTCCCCGGGACTCGGGGCCAACGTCCTGACTTTC. Translating it yields CASSISPGLGANVLTF. The chain combines TRBV7-9 with TRBJ2-6, with a possible D match to TRBD2 (6 bases). The CDR3 spans 16 residues. V was pared by 5 bases and J by 4 bases, with 15 bases between. Germline CDR1 SEHNR, CDR2 FQNEAQ (reference sequence).